This TCR beta chain was obtained from a study of PD-1 blockade in classical Hodgkin lymphoma (dated by TCRdb to about 2020). General notes on the study: Nivolumab dosing was 3 mg/kg intravenously every 2 weeks, continuing until either disease progression or unacceptable toxicity. A peripheral blood immune signature of response to PD-1 blockade in classical Hodgkin lymphoma was defined using TCR beta sequencing and CyTOF. What the authors observed across the whole study: Baseline diversity similar to that of newly diagnosed patients was observed in trial patients achieving complete response, whereas significantly lower diversity was observed in partial responders and progressors. Lower diversity was observed in patients in whom nivolumab was started less than 1 year after ASCT, and these patients were excluded from later analyses so that confounding by immune reconstitution would be avoided. The study covered only a single clinical trial cohort, and the causes of the repertoire differences, possibly disease activity or prior therapy, were still not defined. Baseline TCR diversity was reported to be lower in newly diagnosed patients than in healthy donors, and even lower in relapsed/refractory patients. By C4D1, a significant rise was seen in CD4+ TCR diversity but not in CD8+ TCR diversity (p=0.0027 vs p=0.16), and the rise was most apparent among complete responders (p=0.02).

A remark on this clone: Its antigen remains unidentified. No per-base quality is available; no much larger clone lies one base away.

The CDR3 spans 13 residues, from the cysteine through the phenylalanine. CDR3 DNA is the only sequence kept; it has 39 bases, read in frame from the first base. The germline V gene (reference sequence) provides CDR1 LNHDA and CDR2 SQIVND. Between the V and J ends, shortened by 5 bases and 4 bases respectively, the junction contains 11 bases. The time point tag for this specimen amounts to: cycle 2 day 1 (C2D1) of nivolumab. Every trial patient had relapsed following autologous stem cell transplantation, and prior brentuximab vedotin exposure was what differed among cohorts A, B and C. A total of under 70 patients with relapsed/refractory classical Hodgkin lymphoma made up the trial cohort, and each patient's best overall response was complete response, partial response or progressive disease. In the multi-cohort phase II CheckMate 205 trial, trial patients received single-agent nivolumab. An independent review committee assessed best overall response by applying the 2007 International Working Group response criteria. Trial PBMCs were obtained immediately prior to nivolumab initiation (C1D1) and on therapy at cycle 2 day 1 and cycle 4 day 1. Peripheral blood was collected in 8 mL Vacutainer Cell Preparation Tubes, from which PBMCs were isolated by centrifugation and then cryopreserved.

Genomic DNA was isolated using the Qiagen DNeasy kit from unsorted PBMCs as well as from negatively selected CD4+ and CD8+ fractions. Amplification of TCR beta CDR3 regions was done by immunoSEQ multiplex PCR with primers that anneal to V and J segments. A synthetic immune receptor repertoire was used to minimize amplification bias, and any remaining bias was removed computationally after sequencing. Per the source publication's procedure: Custom Python scripts were used to quantify repertoire diversity as the Shannon entropy index. The unsorted, CD4+ and CD8+ repertoires were each analyzed separately, with the exception of combined analyses, where CD4+ and CD8+ sequences were merged in silico. A clone counted as expanded when the clone's frequency after treatment rose at least 2-fold relative to C1D1, and clones undetected at baseline were given a pseudocount of 0.5. Singleton clones were defined as clones with 0 or 1 copy at C1D1, and non-singleton clones were defined as clones with 2 or more copies. Clones expanded in unsorted samples were labelled as CD4+, CD8+ or unknown by matching protein sequences in sorted samples from the same patient. Diversity changes from C1D1 to C4D1 were tested in paired samples using Wilcoxon tests. TCRdb obtained this table from immuneACCESS and retained in-frame rearrangements with V and J assigned. These tables miss some clones; where compared with another copy, unresolved V genes account for less than half of the shortfall, and the remainder is unexplained. V and J calls plus clone size are reproduced from that table; the DNA served to infer D and trimming. The sample contains about 110,000 clones, around 89% of them found a single time. The top ten hold 20% of the sample.

Rearrangement joined TRBV19 to TRBJ1-2, with the D segment identity uncertain. This sequence originates from a human donor with classical Hodgkin lymphoma. This material consisted of peripheral blood mononuclear cells (PBMCs), taken before the second cycle of nivolumab. For the CDR3, the sequence is CASSPLVTYGYTF. The nucleotide sequence reads TGTGCCAGTAGTCCGCTGGTAACCTATGGCTACACCTTC.